What follows is one TCR beta chain and its context. Its antigen remains unknown. The germline V gene encodes CDR1 ENHRY and CDR2 SYGVKD. This CDR3 spans 15 amino acids. The V gene lost 4 bases and the J gene lost 0 bases, with 9 bases spanning the gap. The sample originates from a study of blood T cells in healthy people across ages. Findings of the study overall: In older individuals, TCR beta diversity per million T cells was lower, falling roughly linearly with age.

Combining a sample-barcoded 5' primer with a J-beta primer mix, a second PCR ran for roughly 7 to 11 cycles. Each cDNA was tagged by a template-switch adaptor containing 12 random nucleotides. TCRdb analysed the 5' RACE reads with MiXCR anew, one entry per CDR3 protein. The table includes 650,000 to 800,000 distinct CDR3 sequences, about 51% detected once. PBMCs, at least 6.5 million per sample, were isolated. The origin of this receptor is a woman older than 75 in good health. This chain uses TRBV10-3 with TRBJ2-2; D possibly corresponds to TRBD1 (5 bases). Sequences were obtained from blood. The CDR3, as DNA: TGTGCCATCAGTGTAGACAGTGCGAACACCGGGGAGCTGTTTTTT. It specifies CAISVDSANTGELFF.